This TCR beta chain was recovered during a study of beta chain features in type 1 diabetes. This clone was detected only a few times. Sorting with CD45RO/CCR7/CD25/CD127/CD95/CD27 yielded naive, central memory, regulatory and stem-like memory CD4+ cells. The isolated RNA, all of it, was reverse transcribed, so expressed TCRB transcripts were what got sequenced. Assay used: immunoSEQ multiplex PCR; TCRdb lists only in-frame clones, some missing. The table shows about 400,000 clones, with 10% to 15% occurring only once. The sample taken for sequencing was naive CD4+ T cells from blood. The clonotype originates from a man younger than 30 in good health.

CDR3 nucleotides: TGTGCCAGCTCACCACAGGGACAACCCCGTGAAGCTTTCTTT. Its translation is CASSPQGQPREAFF. This chain uses TRBV18 with TRBJ1-1; tentative D call: TRBD1 (6 bases). The V end was cut by 1 base, the J end by 7 bases, with 13 bases between. The CDR3 covers 14 residues. Germline V gene sequence: CDR1 KGHSH, CDR2 LQKENI.